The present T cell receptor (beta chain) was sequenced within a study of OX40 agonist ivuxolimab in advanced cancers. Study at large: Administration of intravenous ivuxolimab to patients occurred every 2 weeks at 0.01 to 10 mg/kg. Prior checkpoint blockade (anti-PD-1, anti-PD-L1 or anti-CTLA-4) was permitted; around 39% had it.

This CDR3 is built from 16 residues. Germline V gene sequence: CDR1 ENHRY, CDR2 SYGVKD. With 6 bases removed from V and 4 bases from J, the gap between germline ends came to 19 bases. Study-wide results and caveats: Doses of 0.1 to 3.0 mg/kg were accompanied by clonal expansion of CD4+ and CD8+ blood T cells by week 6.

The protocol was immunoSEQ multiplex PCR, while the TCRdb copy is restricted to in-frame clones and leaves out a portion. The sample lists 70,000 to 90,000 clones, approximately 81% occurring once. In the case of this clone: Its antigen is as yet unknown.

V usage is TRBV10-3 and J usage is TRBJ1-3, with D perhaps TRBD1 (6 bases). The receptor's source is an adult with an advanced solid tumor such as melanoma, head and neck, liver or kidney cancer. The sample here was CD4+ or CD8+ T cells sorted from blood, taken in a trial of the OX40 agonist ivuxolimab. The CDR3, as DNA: TGTGCCATCAGGCCTACAGTTGAGGGGGTAGGAAACACCATATATTTT. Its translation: CAIRPTVEGVGNTIYF.